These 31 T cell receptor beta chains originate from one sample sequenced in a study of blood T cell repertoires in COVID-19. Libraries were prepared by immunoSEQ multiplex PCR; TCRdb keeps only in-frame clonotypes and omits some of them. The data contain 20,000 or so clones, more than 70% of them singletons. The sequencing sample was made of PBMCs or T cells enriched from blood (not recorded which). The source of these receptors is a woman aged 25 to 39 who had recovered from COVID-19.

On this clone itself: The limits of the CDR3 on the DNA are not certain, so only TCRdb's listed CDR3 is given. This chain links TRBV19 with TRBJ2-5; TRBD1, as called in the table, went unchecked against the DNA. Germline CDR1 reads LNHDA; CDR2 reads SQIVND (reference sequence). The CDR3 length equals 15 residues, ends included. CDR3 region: CASSGQGSSQETQYF.

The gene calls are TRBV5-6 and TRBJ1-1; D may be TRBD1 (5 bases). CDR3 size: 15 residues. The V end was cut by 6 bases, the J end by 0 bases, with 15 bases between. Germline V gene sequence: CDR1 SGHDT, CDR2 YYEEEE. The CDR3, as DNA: TGTGCCAGCAACTCCTGGGGCGGCATGAACACTGAAGCTTTCTTT. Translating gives CASNSWGGMNTEAFF.

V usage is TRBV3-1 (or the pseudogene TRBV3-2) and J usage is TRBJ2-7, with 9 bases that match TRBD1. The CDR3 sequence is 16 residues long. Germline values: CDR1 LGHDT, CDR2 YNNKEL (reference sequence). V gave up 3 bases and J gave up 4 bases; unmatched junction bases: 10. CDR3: CASSHVPGTGLYEQYF. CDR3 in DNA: TGTGCCAGCAGCCATGTCCCCGGGACAGGGTTATACGAGCAGTACTTC.

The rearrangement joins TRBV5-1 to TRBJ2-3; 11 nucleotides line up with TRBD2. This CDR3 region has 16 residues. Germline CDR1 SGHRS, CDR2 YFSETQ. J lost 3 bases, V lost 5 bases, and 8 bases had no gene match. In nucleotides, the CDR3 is TGCGCCAGCAGTCCAAGACTAGCGGGGATTACAGATACGCAGTATTTT. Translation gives CASSPRLAGITDTQYF.

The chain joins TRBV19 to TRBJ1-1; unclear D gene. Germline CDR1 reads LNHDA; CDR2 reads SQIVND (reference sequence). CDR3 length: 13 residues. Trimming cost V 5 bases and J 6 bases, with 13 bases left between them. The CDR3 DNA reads TGTGCCAGTAGTCCGCCGTCCCGCGCTGAAGCTTTCTTT. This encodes CASSPPSRAEAFF.

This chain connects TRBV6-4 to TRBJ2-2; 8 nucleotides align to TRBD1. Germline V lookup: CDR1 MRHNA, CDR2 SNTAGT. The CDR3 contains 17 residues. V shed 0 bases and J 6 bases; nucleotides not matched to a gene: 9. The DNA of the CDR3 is TGTGCCAGCAGTGACTCGAGTGGACAGGGAAGGGCCGGGGAGCTGTTTTTT. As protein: CASSDSSGQGRAGELFF.

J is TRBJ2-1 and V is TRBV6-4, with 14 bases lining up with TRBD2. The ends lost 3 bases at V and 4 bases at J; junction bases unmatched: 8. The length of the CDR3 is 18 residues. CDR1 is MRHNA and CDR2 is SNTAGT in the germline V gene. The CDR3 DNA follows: TGTGCCAGCAGTGAAAAAGGGACTAGCGGGGGAGAGTACAATGAGCAGTTCTTC. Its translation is CASSEKGTSGGEYNEQFF.

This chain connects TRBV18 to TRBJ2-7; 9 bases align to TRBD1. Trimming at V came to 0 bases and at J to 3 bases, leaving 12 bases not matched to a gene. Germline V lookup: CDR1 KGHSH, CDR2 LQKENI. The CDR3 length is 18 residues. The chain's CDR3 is CASSPPPGQGIRGYEQYF. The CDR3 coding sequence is TGTGCCAGCTCACCACCGCCGGGACAGGGCATTCGGGGCTACGAGCAGTACTTC. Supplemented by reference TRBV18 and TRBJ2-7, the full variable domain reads NAGVMQNPRHLVRRRGQEARLRCSPMKGHSHVYWYRQLPEEGLKFMVYLQKENIIDESGMPKERFSAEFPKEGPSILRIQQVVRGDSAAYFCASSPPPGQGIRGYEQYFGPGTRLTVT.

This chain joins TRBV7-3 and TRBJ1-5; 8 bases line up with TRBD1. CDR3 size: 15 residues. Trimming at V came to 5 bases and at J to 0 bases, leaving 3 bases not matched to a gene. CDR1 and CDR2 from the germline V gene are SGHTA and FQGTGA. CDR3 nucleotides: TGTGCCAGCAGCGCGGACAGGGTTAGCAATCAGCCCCAGCATTTT. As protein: CASSADRVSNQPQHF.

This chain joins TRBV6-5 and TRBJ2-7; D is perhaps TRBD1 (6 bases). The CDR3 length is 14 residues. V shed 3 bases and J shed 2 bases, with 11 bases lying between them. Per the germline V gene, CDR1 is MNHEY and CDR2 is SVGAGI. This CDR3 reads CASSYNRVTYEQYF. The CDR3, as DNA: TGTGCCAGCAGTTATAACAGGGTTACCTACGAGCAGTACTTC.

In DNA, the CDR3 is TGTGCCAGCAGTGAAGAGCTGCCGTCACCCCTCCACTTT. Its translation is CASSEELPSPLHF. J is TRBJ1-6 and V is TRBV6-1; D is unresolved. The CDR3 has 13 residues. The germline V and J ends were trimmed by 1 base and 10 bases, with 8 bases remaining between them. CDR1 is MNHNS, CDR2 SASEGT, per germline.

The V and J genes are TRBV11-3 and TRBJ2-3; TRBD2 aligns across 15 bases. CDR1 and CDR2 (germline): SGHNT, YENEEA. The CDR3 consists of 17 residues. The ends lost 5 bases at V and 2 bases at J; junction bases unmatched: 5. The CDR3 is CASSVGTSGGPTDTQYF. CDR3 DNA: TGTGCCAGCAGCGTAGGGACTAGCGGGGGGCCCACAGATACGCAGTATTTT.

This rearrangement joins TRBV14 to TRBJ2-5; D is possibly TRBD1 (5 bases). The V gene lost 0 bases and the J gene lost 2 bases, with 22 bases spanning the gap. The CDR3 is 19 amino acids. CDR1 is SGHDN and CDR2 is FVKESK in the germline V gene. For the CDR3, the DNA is TGTGCCAGCAGCCAAGATTTAGGGGATGGACCCGGTCTACAAGAGACCCAGTACTTC. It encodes CASSQDLGDGPGLQETQYF.

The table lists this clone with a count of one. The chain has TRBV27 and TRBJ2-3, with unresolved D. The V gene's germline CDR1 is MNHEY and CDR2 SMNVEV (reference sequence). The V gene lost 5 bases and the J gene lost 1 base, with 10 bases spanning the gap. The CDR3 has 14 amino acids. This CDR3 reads CASSPTPRTDTQYF. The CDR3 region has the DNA TGTGCCAGCAGTCCCACTCCCCGCACAGATACGCAGTATTTT.

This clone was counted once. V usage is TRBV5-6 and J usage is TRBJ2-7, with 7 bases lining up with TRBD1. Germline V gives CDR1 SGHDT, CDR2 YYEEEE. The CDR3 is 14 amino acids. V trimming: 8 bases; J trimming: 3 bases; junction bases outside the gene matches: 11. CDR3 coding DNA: TGTGCCAGTATTCCGGGACAGCTTAACTACGAGCAGTACTTC. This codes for CASIPGQLNYEQYF.

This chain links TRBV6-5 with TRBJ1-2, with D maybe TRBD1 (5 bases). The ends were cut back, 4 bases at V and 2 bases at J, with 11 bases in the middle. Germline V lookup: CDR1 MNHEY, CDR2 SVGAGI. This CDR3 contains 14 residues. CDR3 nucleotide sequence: TGTGCCAGCAGTTCCAAACAGGCCAACTATGGCTACACCTTC. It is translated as CASSSKQANYGYTF.

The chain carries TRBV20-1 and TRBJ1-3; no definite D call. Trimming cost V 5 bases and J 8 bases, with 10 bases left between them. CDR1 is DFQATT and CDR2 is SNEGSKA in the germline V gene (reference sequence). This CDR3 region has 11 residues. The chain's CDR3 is CSAAALDTIYF. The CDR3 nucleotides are TGCAGTGCTGCGGCCTTAGACACCATATATTTT.

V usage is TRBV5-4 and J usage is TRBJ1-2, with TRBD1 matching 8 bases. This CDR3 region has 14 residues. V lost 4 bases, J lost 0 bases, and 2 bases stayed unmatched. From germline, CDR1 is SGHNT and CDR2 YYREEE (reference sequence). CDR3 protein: CASSPTGANYGYTF. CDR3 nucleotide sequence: TGTGCCAGCAGCCCGACAGGGGCTAACTATGGCTACACCTTC.

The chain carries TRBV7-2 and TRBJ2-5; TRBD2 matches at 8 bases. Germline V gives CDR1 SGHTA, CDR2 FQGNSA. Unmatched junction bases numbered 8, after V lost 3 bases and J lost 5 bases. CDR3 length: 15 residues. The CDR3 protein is CASSFLAGGGETQYF. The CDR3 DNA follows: TGTGCCAGCAGCTTTCTAGCGGGTGGGGGGGAGACCCAGTACTTC.

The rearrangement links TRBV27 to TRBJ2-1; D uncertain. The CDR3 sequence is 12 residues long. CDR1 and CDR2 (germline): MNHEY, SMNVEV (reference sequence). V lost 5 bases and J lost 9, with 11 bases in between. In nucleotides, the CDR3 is TGTGCCAGCAGTATCCAGACGGGTGAGCAGTTCTTC. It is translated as CASSIQTGEQFF.

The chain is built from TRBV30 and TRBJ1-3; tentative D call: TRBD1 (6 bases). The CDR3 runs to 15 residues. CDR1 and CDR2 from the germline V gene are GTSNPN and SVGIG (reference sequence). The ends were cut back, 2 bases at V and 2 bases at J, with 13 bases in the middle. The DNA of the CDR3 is TGTGCCTGGAGTATCCAGGGGTCGGCTGGAAACACCATATATTTT. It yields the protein CAWSIQGSAGNTIYF.

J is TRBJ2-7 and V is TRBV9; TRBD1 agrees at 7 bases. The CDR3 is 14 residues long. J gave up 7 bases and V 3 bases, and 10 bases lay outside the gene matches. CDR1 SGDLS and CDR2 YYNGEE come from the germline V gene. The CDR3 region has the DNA TGTGCCAGCAGCGGGGGGACAGCGCTGGGGGAGCAGTACTTC. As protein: CASSGGTALGEQYF.

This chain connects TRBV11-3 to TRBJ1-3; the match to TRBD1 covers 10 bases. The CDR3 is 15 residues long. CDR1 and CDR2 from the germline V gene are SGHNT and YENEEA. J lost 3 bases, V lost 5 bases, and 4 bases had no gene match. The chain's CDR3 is CASSLGTGVGNTIYF. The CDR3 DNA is TGTGCCAGCAGCCTCGGGACAGGGGTTGGAAACACCATATATTTT.

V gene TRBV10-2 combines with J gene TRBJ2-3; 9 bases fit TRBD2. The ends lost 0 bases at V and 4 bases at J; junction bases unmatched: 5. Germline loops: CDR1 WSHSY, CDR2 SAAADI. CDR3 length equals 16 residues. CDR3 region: CASSESRGGASDTQYF. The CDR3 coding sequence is TGCGCCAGCAGTGAGTCGCGCGGGGGGGCCTCAGATACGCAGTATTTT.

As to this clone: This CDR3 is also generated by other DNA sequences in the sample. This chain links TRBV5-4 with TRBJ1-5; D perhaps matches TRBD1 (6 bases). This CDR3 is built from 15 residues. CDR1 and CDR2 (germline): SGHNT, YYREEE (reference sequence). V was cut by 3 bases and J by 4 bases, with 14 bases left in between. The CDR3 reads CASSSGGGGNQPQHF. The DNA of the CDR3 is TGTGCCAGCAGCTCGGGAGGGGGGGGAAATCAGCCCCAGCATTTT.

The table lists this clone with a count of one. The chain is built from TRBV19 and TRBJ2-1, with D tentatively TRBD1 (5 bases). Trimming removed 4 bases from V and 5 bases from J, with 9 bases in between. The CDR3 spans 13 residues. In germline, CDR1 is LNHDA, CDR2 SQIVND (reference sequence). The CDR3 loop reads CASSKGLNNEQFF. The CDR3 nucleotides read TGTGCCAGTAGTAAGGGGTTAAACAATGAGCAGTTCTTC.

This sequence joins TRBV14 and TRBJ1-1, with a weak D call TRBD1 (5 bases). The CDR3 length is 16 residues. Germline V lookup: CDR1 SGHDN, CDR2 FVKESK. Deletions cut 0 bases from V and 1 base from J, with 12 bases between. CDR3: CASSQDVGQGNTEAFF. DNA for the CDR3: TGTGCCAGCAGCCAAGATGTGGGGCAGGGGAACACTGAAGCTTTCTTT. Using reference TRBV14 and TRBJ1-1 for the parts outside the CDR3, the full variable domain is EAGVTQFPSHSVIEKGQTVTLRCDPISGHDNLYWYRRVMGKEIKFLLHFVKESKQDESGMPNNRFLAERTGGTYSTLKVQPAELEDSGVYFCASSQDVGQGNTEAFFGQGTRLTVV.

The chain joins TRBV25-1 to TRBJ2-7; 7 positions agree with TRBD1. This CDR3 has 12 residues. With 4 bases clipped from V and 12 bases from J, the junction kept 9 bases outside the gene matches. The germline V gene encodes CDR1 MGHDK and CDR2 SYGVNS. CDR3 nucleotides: TGTGCCAGCAGTGCGGGACAGACTCAACCGTACTTC. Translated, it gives CASSAGQTQPYF.

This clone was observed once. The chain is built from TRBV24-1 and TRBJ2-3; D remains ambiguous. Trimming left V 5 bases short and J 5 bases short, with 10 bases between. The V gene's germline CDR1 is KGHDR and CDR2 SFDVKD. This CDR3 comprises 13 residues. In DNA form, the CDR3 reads TGTGCCACCAGTGTCCCTGGCGGAGATACGCAGTATTTT. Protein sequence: CATSVPGGDTQYF.

The chain's CDR3 is CASSPHHSLNTEAFF. The CDR3 DNA is TGTGCCAGCAGCCCCCACCACAGCTTGAACACTGAAGCTTTCTTT. The chain carries TRBV9 and TRBJ1-1; the D is unclear. CDR1 is SGDLS and CDR2 is YYNGEE in the germline V gene. The CDR3 extends over 15 amino acids. The V end was cut by 4 bases, the J end by 0 bases, with 13 bases between.

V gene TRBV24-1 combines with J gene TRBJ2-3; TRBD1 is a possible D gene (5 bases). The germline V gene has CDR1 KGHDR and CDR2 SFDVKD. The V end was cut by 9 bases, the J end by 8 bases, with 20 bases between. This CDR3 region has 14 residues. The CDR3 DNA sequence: TGTGCCACCGGCACAGGTCTCGTGCCGGGTACGCAGTATTTT. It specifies CATGTGLVPGTQYF.